The 14 T cell receptor beta chains presented below share a single source sample, sequenced in a study of T cells in Graves' hyperthyroidism and ophthalmopathy. Amplification of TCR beta CDR3 regions used RNA as the template. The TCR CDR3 first-round RT-PCR relied on the HTBI primer set. MiXCR, applied by TCRdb to the multiplex PCR reads, yields one record per CDR3 protein. There are approximately 700,000 distinct CDR3 sequences in the sample; roughly 45% occur only once, and roughly 7.2% lies in the top ten. The material sequenced was peripheral blood or thyroid tissue (not recorded which). Receptors were obtained from an adult man with Graves' disease, either hyperthyroidism or ophthalmopathy (not recorded which).

This clonotype came up a few times. The rearrangement uses TRBV19 and TRBJ2-5, with 7 bases fitting TRBD1. CDR1 is LNHDA, CDR2 SQIVND, per germline (reference sequence). Germline trimming cut 3 bases from V and 6 bases from J; bases unmatched to any gene: 13. The CDR3 has 16 amino acids. Here the CDR3 reads CASSMSQGPTRQTQYF. CDR3 bases: TGTGCCAGTAGTATGTCACAGGGGCCAACGAGGCAGACCCAGTACTTC.

The genes are TRBV6-5 and TRBJ1-6, with TRBD1 as a possible D gene (5 bases). CDR3 length: 14 amino acids. Germline loops: CDR1 MNHEY, CDR2 SVGAGI. The ends were cut back, 6 bases at V and 7 bases at J, with 13 bases in the middle. This chain's CDR3 is CASSWSQGNSPLHF. The CDR3 nucleotides are TGTGCCAGCAGCTGGAGTCAGGGAAATTCACCCCTCCACTTT.

This chain uses TRBV7-9 with TRBJ2-5; possible D gene TRBD2, 5 bases. The CDR3 consists of 14 residues. V gave up 5 bases and J gave up 1 base, with 11 bases separating them. Germline CDR1 is SEHNR and CDR2 is FQNEAQ (reference sequence). The CDR3 bases are TGTGCCAGCAGCGCCCCGGGATTCCAAGAGACCCAGTACTTC. It is translated as CASSAPGFQETQYF.

This clonotype was counted ten times or more. V is TRBV7-8 and J is TRBJ2-7, with 14 bases aligning to TRBD2. The germline gives CDR1 SGHVS, CDR2 FQNEAQ. CDR3 length equals 15 residues. After removal of 4 bases from V and 7 bases from J, the junction contained 6 bases not matched to a gene. The CDR3 loop is CASSSGTSGRHEQYF. The CDR3 bases are TGTGCCAGCAGCTCGGGGACTAGCGGGAGACATGAGCAGTACTTC. Drawing the rest from reference TRBV7-8 and TRBJ2-7, the complete variable domain is GAGVSQSPRYKVAKRGQDVALRCDPISGHVSLFWYQQALGQGPEFLTYFQNEAQLDKSGLPSDRFFAERPEGSVSTLKIQRTQQEDSAVYLCASSSGTSGRHEQYFGPGTRLTVT.

The count of this clonotype is one. A much larger clone is a single base away; this may be a read error. This chain joins TRBV2 and TRBJ1-1, with 8 bases aligning to TRBD1. CDR3 length: 15 amino acids. V trimming: 2 bases; J trimming: 7 bases; junction bases outside the gene matches: 9. Per the germline V gene, CDR1 is SNHLY and CDR2 is FYNNEI. The CDR3 DNA reads as TGTGCCAGCAGTGAAAGGAGGGACAGGTATGGTGAAGCTTTCTTT. This gives the protein CASSERRDRYGEAFF.

As to this clonotype: The final CDR3 position lacks the conserved phenylalanine or tryptophan, pointing to a likely read error. This chain uses TRBV12-3 or TRBV12-4 with TRBJ1-1; perhaps TRBD1 as D (5 bases). The CDR3 consists of 15 residues. Trimming pared 1 base from V and 0 bases from J, leaving 9 bases between. The CDR3 DNA follows: TGTGCCAGCAGTTTAGTCGCAGGGATGAACACTGAAGCTTTCCTT. It encodes CASSLVAGMNTEAFL.

The chain is built from TRBV25-1 and TRBJ1-1; 7 nucleotides align to TRBD1. With V trimmed by 4 bases and J by 2 bases, 13 bases remained unmatched. Germline V gives CDR1 MGHDK, CDR2 SYGVNS. This CDR3 contains 17 residues. The CDR3: CASSGPRGAGGNTEAFF. The CDR3 coding sequence is TGTGCCAGCAGTGGCCCAAGGGGGGCAGGGGGAAACACTGAAGCTTTCTTT.

This clonotype was seen many times. The gene calls are TRBV7-9 and TRBJ1-2, with D possibly matching TRBD1 (5 bases). Trimming took off 1 base at V and 4 bases at J, with 7 bases between the two ends. Per germline, CDR1 SEHNR and CDR2 FQNEAQ (reference sequence). The CDR3 is 13 amino acids. CDR3 sequence (DNA): TGTGCCAGCAGCTTAGAAGGGGCCTATGGCTACACCTTC. Translating it yields CASSLEGAYGYTF.

There are many counts of this clonotype. The chain carries TRBV7-6 and TRBJ2-7; 9 bases line up with TRBD1. The CDR3 is 14 residues long. Looked up from germline, CDR1 is SGHVS and CDR2 is FNYEAQ. Unmatched junction bases numbered 5, after V lost 2 bases and J lost 6 bases. This CDR3 is CASSLPGQGREQYF. DNA for the CDR3: TGTGCCAGCAGCTTACCGGGACAGGGACGCGAGCAGTACTTC.

The chain carries TRBV6-6 and TRBJ1-4; D unclear. Trimming left V 0 bases short and J 3 bases short, with 11 bases between. CDR3 length equals 16 residues. Per the germline V gene, CDR1 is MNHNY and CDR2 is SVGAGI (reference sequence). CDR3 sequence: CASSYSTGSSNEKLFF. The CDR3 nucleotides are TGTGCCAGCAGTTACTCGACGGGTTCTTCTAATGAAAAACTGTTTTTT.

Points on this clonotype: This clone may be a read error of a much larger clone one base away. The CDR3 DNA reads TGCAGTGCTAGAGCCCTCCGGGACAGGGAGGCTGAAGCTTTCTTT. Encoded protein: CSARALRDREAEAFF. V usage is TRBV20-1 and J usage is TRBJ1-1, with 9 positions matching TRBD1. This CDR3 region has 15 residues. Losses at the gene ends were 1 base for V and 6 bases for J; bases not matched to a gene: 9. Germline V CDR1 and CDR2: DFQATT, SNEGSKA (reference sequence).

The genes are TRBV2 and TRBJ2-7, with 7 positions matching TRBD1. This CDR3 region has 20 residues. Germline CDR1 reads SNHLY; CDR2 reads FYNNEI. J gave up 5 bases and V 6 bases, and 28 bases lay outside the gene matches. The CDR3 region is CASRPAAGPGGVSIVHEQYF. In nucleotides, the CDR3 is TGTGCCAGCAGACCCGCCGCTGGGCCAGGGGGTGTTTCCATCGTCCACGAGCAGTACTTC.

This clonotype occurred many times. This rearrangement joins TRBV2 to TRBJ1-5, with a weak D call TRBD1 (5 bases). This CDR3 has 15 amino acids. Trimming took off 4 bases at V and 6 bases at J, with 16 bases between the two ends. Germline V lookup: CDR1 SNHLY, CDR2 FYNNEI. CDR3 in amino acids: CASSARQGVRQPQHF. In DNA form, the CDR3 reads TGTGCCAGCAGTGCAAGGCAGGGTGTTCGTCAGCCCCAGCATTTT.

On this clonotype: The junction differs from germline at one of its ends, possibly a read error. The genes are TRBV5-1 and TRBJ1-5, with a weak D call TRBD1 (6 bases). The CDR3 is 15 residues long. Germline V lookup: CDR1 SGHRS, CDR2 YFSETQ. CDR3 residues: CASSLGPGGRQPQHF. For the CDR3, the DNA is TGTGCCAGCAGCTTGGGACCGGGGGGCAGACAGCCCCAGCATTTT. Filled out from reference TRBV5-1 and TRBJ1-5, the complete variable domain reads KAGVTQTPRYLIKTRGQQVTLSCSPISGHRSVSWYQQTPGQGLQFLFEYFSETQRNKGNFPGRFSGRQFSNSRSEMNVSTLELGDSALYLCASSLGPGGRQPQHFGDGTRLSIL.